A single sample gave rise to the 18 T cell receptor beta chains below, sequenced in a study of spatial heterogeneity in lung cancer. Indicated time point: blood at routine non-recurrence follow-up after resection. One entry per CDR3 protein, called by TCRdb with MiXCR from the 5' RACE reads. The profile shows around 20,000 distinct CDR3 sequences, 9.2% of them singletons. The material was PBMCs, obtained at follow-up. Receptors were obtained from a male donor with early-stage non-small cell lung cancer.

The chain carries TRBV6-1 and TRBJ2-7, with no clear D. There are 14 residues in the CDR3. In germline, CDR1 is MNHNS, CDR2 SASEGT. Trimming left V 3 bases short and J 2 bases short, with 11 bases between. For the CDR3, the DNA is TGTGCCAGCAGTGATGACTGGCGGACCTACGAGCAGTACTTC. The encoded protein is CASSDDWRTYEQYF.

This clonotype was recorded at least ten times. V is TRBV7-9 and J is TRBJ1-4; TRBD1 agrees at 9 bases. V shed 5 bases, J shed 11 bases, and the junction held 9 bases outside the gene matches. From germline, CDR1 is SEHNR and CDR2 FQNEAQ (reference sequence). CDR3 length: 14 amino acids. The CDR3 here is CASSQTRDRVKLFF. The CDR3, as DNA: TGTGCCAGCAGCCAGACCCGGGACAGGGTTAAACTGTTTTTT.

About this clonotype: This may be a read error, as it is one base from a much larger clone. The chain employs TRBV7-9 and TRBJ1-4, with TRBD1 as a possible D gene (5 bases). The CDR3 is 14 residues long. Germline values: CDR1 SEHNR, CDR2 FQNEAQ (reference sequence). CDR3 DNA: TGTGCCAACAGCTTAAGGGCAGGGAGCGAAAAACTGTTTTTT. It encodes CANSLRAGSEKLFF.

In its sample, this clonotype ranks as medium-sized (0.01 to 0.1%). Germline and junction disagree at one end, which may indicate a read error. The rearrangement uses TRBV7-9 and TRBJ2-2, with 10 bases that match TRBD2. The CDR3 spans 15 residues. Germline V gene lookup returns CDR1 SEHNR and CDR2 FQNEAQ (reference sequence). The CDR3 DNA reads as TGTGCCAGCAGTTTAGCGGGAGGTTCCACCGGGGAGCTGTTTTTT. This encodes CASSLAGGSTGELFF.

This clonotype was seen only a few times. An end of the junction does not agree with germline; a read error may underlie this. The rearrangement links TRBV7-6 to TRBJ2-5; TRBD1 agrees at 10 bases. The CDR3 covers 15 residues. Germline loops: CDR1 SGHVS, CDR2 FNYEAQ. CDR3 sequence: CASSLTGTGAETRYF. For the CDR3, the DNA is TGTGCCAGCAGCCTAACTGGGACAGGGGCTGAGACCCGGTACTTC.

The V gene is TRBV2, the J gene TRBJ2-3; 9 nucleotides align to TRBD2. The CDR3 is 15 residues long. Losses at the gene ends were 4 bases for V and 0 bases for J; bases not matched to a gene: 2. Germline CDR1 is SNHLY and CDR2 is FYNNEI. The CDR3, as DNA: TGTGCCAGCAGTGGCGGGACTAGCAGCACAGATACGCAGTATTTT. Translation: CASSGGTSSTDTQYF.

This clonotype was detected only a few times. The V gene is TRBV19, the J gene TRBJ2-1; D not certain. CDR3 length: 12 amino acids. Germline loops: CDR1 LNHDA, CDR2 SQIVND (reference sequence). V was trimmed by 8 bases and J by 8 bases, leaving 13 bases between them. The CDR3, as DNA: TGTGCCAGTTTAGGCCCCGGCGATGAGCAGTTCTTC. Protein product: CASLGPGDEQFF. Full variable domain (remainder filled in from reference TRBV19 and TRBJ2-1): DGGITQSPKYLFRKEGQNVTLSCEQNLNHDAMYWYRQDPGQGLRLIYYSQIVNDFQKGDIAEGYSVSREKKESFPLTVTSAQKNPTAFYLCASLGPGDEQFFGPGTRLTVL.

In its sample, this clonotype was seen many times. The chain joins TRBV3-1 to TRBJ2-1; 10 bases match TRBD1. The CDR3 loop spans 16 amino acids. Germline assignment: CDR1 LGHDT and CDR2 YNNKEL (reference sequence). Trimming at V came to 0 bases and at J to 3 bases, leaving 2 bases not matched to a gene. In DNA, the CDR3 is TGTGCCAGCAGCCAAGAGGGACAGGGGCGCTACAATGAGCAGTTCTTC. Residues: CASSQEGQGRYNEQFF.

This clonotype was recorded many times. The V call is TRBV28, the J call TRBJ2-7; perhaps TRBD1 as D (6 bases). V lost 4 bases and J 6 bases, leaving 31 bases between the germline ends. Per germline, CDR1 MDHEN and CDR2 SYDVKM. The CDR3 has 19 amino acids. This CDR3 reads CASSSDPNPWTDNSGEQYF. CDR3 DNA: TGTGCCAGCAGTTCTGACCCAAACCCATGGACAGATAATTCGGGCGAGCAGTACTTC. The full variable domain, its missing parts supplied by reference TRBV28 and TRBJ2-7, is DVKVTQSSRYLVKRTGEKVFLECVQDMDHENMFWYRQDPGLGLRLIYFSYDVKMKEKGDIPEGYSVSREKKERFSLILESASTNQTSMYLCASSSDPNPWTDNSGEQYFGPGTRLTVT.

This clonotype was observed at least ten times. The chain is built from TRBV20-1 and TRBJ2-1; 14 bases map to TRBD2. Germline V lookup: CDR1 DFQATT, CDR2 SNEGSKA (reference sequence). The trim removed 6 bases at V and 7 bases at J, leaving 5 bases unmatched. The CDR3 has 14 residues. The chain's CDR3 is CSAERTSGRNEQFF. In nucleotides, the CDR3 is TGCAGTGCAGAAAGGACTAGCGGGAGGAATGAGCAGTTCTTC.

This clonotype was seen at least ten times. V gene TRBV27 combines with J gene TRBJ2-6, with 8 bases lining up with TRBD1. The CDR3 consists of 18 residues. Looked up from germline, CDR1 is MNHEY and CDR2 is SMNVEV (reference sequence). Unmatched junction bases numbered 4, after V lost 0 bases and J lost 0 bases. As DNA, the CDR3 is TGTGCCAGCAGTTTATCAGGGACAGGTTTCTCTGGGGCCAACGTCCTGACTTTC. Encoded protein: CASSLSGTGFSGANVLTF.

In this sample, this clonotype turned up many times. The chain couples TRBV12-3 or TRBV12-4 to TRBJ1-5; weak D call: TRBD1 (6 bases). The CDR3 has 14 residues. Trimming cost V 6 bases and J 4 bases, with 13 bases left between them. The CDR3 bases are TGTGCCAGCAGCGGACAGCTCGGAAATCAGCCCCAGCATTTT. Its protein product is CASSGQLGNQPQHF.

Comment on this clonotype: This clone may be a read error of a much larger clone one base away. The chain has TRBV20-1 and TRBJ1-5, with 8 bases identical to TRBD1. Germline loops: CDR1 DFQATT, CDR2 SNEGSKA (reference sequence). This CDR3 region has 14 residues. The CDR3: CSALSGQDNRPQHF. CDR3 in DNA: TGCAGTGCACTATCGGGACAGGACAATCGGCCCCAGCATTTT.

CDR3 sequence: CATSDERYTGELFF. The DNA of the CDR3 is TGTGCCACCAGTGACGAGCGGTACACCGGGGAGCTGTTTTTT. This chain uses TRBV24-1 with TRBJ2-2, with D perhaps TRBD2 (5 bases). V was cut by 4 bases and J by 3 bases, with 8 bases left in between. Germline V gene lookup returns CDR1 KGHDR and CDR2 SFDVKD. This CDR3 region has 14 residues.

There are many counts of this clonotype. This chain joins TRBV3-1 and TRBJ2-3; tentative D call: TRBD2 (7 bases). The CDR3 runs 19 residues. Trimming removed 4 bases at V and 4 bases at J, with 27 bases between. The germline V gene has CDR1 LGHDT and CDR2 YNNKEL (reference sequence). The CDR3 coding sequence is TGTGCCAGCAGCCCCCGAGGGGGATATGCAGGGAGGGAAGCAGATACGCAGTATTTT. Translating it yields CASSPRGGYAGREADTQYF.

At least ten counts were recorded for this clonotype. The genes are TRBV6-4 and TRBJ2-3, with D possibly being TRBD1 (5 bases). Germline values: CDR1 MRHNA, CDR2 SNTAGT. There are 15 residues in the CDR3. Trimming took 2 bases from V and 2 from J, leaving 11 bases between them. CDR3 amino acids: CASSDGDRSTDTQYF. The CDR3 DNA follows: TGTGCCAGCAGTGACGGCGACAGATCCACAGATACGCAGTATTTT.

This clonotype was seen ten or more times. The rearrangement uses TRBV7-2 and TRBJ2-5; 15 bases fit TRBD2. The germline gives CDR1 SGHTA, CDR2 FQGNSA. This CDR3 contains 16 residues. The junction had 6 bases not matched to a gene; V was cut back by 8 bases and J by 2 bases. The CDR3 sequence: CASRRGLAGGQETQYF. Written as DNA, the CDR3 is TGTGCCAGCCGCCGCGGACTAGCGGGGGGGCAAGAGACCCAGTACTTC.

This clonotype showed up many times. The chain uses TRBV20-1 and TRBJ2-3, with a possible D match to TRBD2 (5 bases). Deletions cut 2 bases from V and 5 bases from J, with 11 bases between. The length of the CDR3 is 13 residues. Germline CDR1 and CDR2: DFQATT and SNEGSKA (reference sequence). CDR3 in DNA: TGCAGTGCTAGACTATTAGCGAGAGATACGCAGTATTTT. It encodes CSARLLARDTQYF.